This T cell receptor beta chain is drawn from a study of CD4 T cells in relation to SARS-CoV-2 and coronaviruses. The overall study: ViraFEST: approximately 10-day antigen culture of PBMCs, then TCR beta CDR3 sequencing.

The data were produced by immunoSEQ multiplex PCR, yet TCRdb's version contains in-frame clones alone and is incomplete. The sample records 15,000 to 20,000 clones, around four fifths being singletons. Unmatched junction bases numbered 6, after V lost 7 bases and J lost 6 bases. The CDR3 sequence is 13 residues long. Germline lookup yields CDR1 LNHDA and CDR2 SQIVND (reference sequence). Before the COVID-19 pandemic, during about 2011-2019, CD4+ T cells were taken from unexposed donors. CD4+ T cells were isolated from the cells after around 9 days of culture. Unexposed-donor CD4+ T cells were probed with SARS-CoV-2 S/N and four cold-coronavirus spikes, cells permitting. Fresh IL-2 medium replaced half the medium on days 3 and 7. This clone has just a few counts. Its antigen remains unidentified. Study-wide results and limits: This crossreactivity analysis covered spike protein alone, no other viral proteins.

Specimen: CD4+ T cells from PBMCs, cultured in vitro. The chain employs TRBV19 and TRBJ1-1, with TRBD1 matching over 9 bases. This receptor was identified in a human donor in good health. The CDR3 DNA reads as TGTGCCAGTACCGAACGACAGGGGGCTGAAGCTTTCTTT. Protein sequence: CASTERQGAEAFF.